This is a list of T cell receptor beta chains from one sample in a study of T cell changes during pregnancy in multiple sclerosis. The protocol was immunoSEQ multiplex PCR, while the TCRdb copy is restricted to in-frame clones and leaves out a portion. The sample comprises roughly 60,000 clones, roughly 89% of which are singletons, and approximately 1.5% rests with the top ten. The material was peripheral blood, obtained in the second trimester of pregnancy. The receptors derive from a female donor with multiple sclerosis, enrolled in a pregnancy study. The CDR3 runs from the conserved cysteine through the conserved F or W. The D gene is left open where the match is weak.

J gene	V gene	D gene	CDR3 protein
TRBJ1-5	TRBV19	TRBD1	CASSIDGKGAAGQPQHF
TRBJ2-7	TRBV27	NA	CASSLMPAQAYEQYF
TRBJ1-1	TRBV19	NA	CASDRLVGGVAEAFF
TRBJ2-1	TRBV2	TRBD2	CASSASGVTYNEQFF
TRBJ2-7	TRBV27	TRBD1	CASSAGQGAGEQYF
TRBJ2-7	TRBV2	NA	CASSPWTQGGEQYF
TRBJ2-2	TRBV5-4	NA	CASSLAQDTGELFF
TRBJ2-7	TRBV19	TRBD1	CASSPGTGNGEQYF
TRBJ1-2	TRBV7-9	NA	CASSLSTALYGYTF
TRBJ2-7	TRBV6-6	NA	CASSRLGTYEQYF
TRBJ2-7	TRBV30	TRBD1	CAWSGVPGGGEQYF
TRBJ1-5	TRBV21-1	NA	CASSRDRGSNQPQHF
TRBJ1-1	TRBV30	TRBD1	CAWRLTGTGTTEAFF
TRBJ2-7	TRBV5-4	NA	CASSQGERRVSYEQYF
TRBJ2-1	TRBV7-2	TRBD1	CASRLSLLVRTGFPNEQFF
TRBJ2-3	TRBV30	TRBD2	CAFDPVGGRGDTQYF
TRBJ1-1	TRBV2	TRBD1	CATAGQMNTEAFF
TRBJ1-2	TRBV27	NA	CASSLSQGRGYTF
TRBJ2-1	TRBV6-5	TRBD1	CASSPGTAAYNEQFF
TRBJ1-3	TRBV7-6	TRBD1	CASSPRTGNSGNTIYF
TRBJ1-4	TRBV7-9	TRBD1	CASSQGGQGYEKLFF
TRBJ2-7	TRBV7-2	TRBD2	CASSSTSGSSYEQYF
TRBJ2-1	TRBV10-2	NA	CASSAFRSSYEQFF
TRBJ2-1	TRBV10-3	TRBD2	CAMASGSSYNEQFF
TRBJ2-7	TRBV5-6	TRBD2	CASSSPPGGIYEQYF
TRBJ2-2	TRBV10-1	TRBD2	CASSESLKGLGANTGELFF
TRBJ2-5	TRBV7-3	NA	CASSPTPAGNGETQYF
TRBJ1-5	TRBV18	NA	CASSPRGGDSNQPQHF
TRBJ2-1	TRBV6-5	NA	CASSTTSRSQFF
TRBJ2-7	TRBV29-1	NA	CSVVTRNNYEQYF
TRBJ1-2	TRBV19	NA	CASSIQANYGYTF
TRBJ1-1	TRBV19	NA	CASSIGGEYTEAFF
TRBJ2-3	TRBV19	NA	CASSMQRQLHTDTQYF
TRBJ2-5	TRBV19	TRBD2	CASSLSLAGQETQYF
TRBJ1-1	TRBV25-1	NA	CASRRGAMAEAFF
TRBJ1-1	TRBV30	NA	CAWSVPRQVNTEAFF
TRBJ2-1	TRBV28	TRBD2	CASSSPGTMGWNEQFF
TRBJ2-7	TRBV28	NA	CASSFRFYEQYF
TRBJ1-1	TRBV4-1	NA	CASSQVQGMNTEAFF
TRBJ2-3	TRBV5-1	NA	CASSLAFISTDTQYF
TRBJ2-3	TRBV7-2	NA	CASSSTQGWGTDTQYF
TRBJ1-1	TRBV6-6	NA	CASSYSQGGTEAFF
TRBJ2-5	TRBV18	TRBD1	CASSLDREETQYF
TRBJ2-7	TRBV7-6	NA	CASSLDSSYEQYF
TRBJ1-1	TRBV11-1	NA	CASSLAPTVREAFF
TRBJ2-7	TRBV19	NA	CASSPQEGISYEQYF
TRBJ2-5	TRBV5-1	NA	CASSLGTASGTQYF
TRBJ1-2	TRBV6-1	NA	CASSEVGSFSDGYTF
TRBJ2-1	TRBV9	TRBD1	CASSIGQGLYNEQFF
TRBJ1-4	TRBV2	NA	CASTLAGVTNEKLFF
TRBJ1-2	TRBV5-6	NA	CASSLGVLRDYGYTF